A single sample gave rise to the 2 T cell receptor beta chains below, sequenced in a study of cytomegalovirus exposure and HLA in healthy donors. Data came from immunoSEQ multiplex PCR; TCRdb stores just in-frame clones and leaves some out. Of some 100,000 clones listed, approximately 85% are singletons. Sequencing was performed on PBMCs. Receptors were obtained from a man between 18 and 29 years old in good health and CMV-seronegative.

This clone is a singleton in its sample. This rearrangement joins TRBV25-1 to TRBJ1-1; 7 bases fit TRBD1. Germline loops: CDR1 MGHDK, CDR2 SYGVNS. The V and J ends lost 2 bases and 0 bases, in that order; junction bases with no gene match: 3. The CDR3 length is 15 residues. This chain's CDR3 is CASSETGEMNTEAFF. CDR3 DNA sequence: TGTGCCAGCAGTGAAACAGGGGAAATGAACACTGAAGCTTTCTTT.

The V call is TRBV4-1, the J call TRBJ2-5, with 9 bases identical to TRBD2. The CDR3 loop spans 16 amino acids. CDR1 MGHRA and CDR2 YSYEKL come from the germline V gene. Trimming at V came to 4 bases and at J to 4 bases, leaving 10 bases not matched to a gene. This CDR3 reads CASSLSGGRAGETQYF. CDR3 nucleotides: TGCGCCAGCAGCCTCTCAGGCGGGAGGGCCGGAGAGACCCAGTACTTC.